Reported below is one T cell receptor (beta chain). This specimen comes from a study of blood T cell repertoires in COVID-19. Study-level background: The analysed material was cDNA or gDNA that came from T cells, B-cell-depleted T cells, or PBMCs.

The CDR3 runs 15 residues. Per germline, CDR1 SNHLY and CDR2 FYNNEI. V lost 6 bases and J 2 bases, leaving 16 bases between the germline ends. Original processing notes: Amplifying reference gene primers gave estimates of nucleated cell counts. Profiled with immunoSEQ multiplex PCR; TCRdb holds only in-frame clones, not every one. V and J calls plus clone size are reproduced from that table; the DNA served to infer D and trimming. The sample includes over 80,000 clones, over 90% of them seen just once. The chain is built from TRBV2 and TRBJ1-1, with D tentatively TRBD1 (5 bases). Sequencing was done on a sample of peripheral blood. The sequence derives from a man aged 60-69 years with acute or convalescent COVID-19. CDR3 protein: CASSRRGGTNTEAFF. The CDR3 DNA reads TGTGCCAGCAGCCGTCGGGGAGGGACTAACACTGAAGCTTTCTTT. Combining the CDR3 with reference TRBV2 and TRBJ1-1 gives the whole variable domain EPEVTQTPSHQVTQMGQEVILRCVPISNHLYFYWYRQILGQKVEFLVSFYNNEISEKSEIFDDQFSVERPDGSNFTLKIRSTKLEDSAMYFCASSRRGGTNTEAFFGQGTRLTVV.